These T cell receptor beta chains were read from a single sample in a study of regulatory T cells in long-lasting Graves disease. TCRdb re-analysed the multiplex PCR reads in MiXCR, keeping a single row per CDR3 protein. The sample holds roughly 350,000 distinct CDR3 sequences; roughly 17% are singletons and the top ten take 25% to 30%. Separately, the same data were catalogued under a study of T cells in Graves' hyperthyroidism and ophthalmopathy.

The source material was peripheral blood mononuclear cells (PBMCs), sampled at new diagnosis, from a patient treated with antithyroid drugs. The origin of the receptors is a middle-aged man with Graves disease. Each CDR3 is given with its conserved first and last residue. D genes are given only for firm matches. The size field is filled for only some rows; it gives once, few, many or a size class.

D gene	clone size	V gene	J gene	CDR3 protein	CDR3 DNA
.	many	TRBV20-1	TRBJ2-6	CSARGGGGSGANVLTF	TGCAGTGCTAGAGGGGGAGGGGGCTCTGGGGCCAACGTCCTGACTTTC
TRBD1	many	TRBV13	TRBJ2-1	CASSSQGWVSYNEQFF	TGTGCCAGCAGCTCACAGGGGTGGGTCTCCTACAATGAGCAGTTCTTC
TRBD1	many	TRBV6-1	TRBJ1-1	CASSTGATEAFF	TGTGCCAGCAGTACAGGGGCCACTGAAGCTTTCTTT
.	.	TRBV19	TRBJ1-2	CATEFGGYYGYTF	TGTGCCACGGAGTTCGGGGGGTATTATGGCTACACCTTC
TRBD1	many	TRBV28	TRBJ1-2	CASSLHTGGGGYGYTF	TGTGCCAGCAGTCTACACACAGGGGGCGGGGGTTATGGCTACACCTTC
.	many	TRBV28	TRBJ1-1	CASSLWGGVNTEAFF	TGTGCCAGCAGTTTATGGGGGGGAGTGAACACTGAAGCTTTCTTT
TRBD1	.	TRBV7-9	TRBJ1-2	CASSLEGQPYGYTF	TGTGCCAGCAGCCTGGAGGGACAGCCCTATGGCTACACCTTC
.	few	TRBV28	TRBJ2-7	CASSPMSGVFYEQYF	TGTGCCAGCAGCCCAATGTCAGGGGTTTTCTACGAGCAGTACTTC
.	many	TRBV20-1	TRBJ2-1	CSARGGWDEQFF	TGCAGTGCTAGAGGGGGGTGGGATGAGCAGTTCTTC
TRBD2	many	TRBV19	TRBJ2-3	CASSMASGHTDTQYF	TGTGCCAGTAGTATGGCTAGCGGCCACACAGATACGCAGTATTTT